The 12 T cell receptor beta chains below all came from one sample that was sequenced in a study of blood T cell repertoires in COVID-19. TCRdb keeps only in-frame clones here, not all; method: immunoSEQ multiplex PCR. The table shows 99,000 or so clones, with about 89% occurring only once. Input material: peripheral blood. The source of these receptors is a human donor in a cohort sampled during active COVID-19.

The CDR3: CASSLTGYQETQYF. The CDR3 nucleotides read TGCGCCAGCAGCTTGACAGGGTACCAAGAGACCCAGTACTTC. The chain carries TRBV5-1 and TRBJ2-5; D may be TRBD1 (6 bases). Trimming left V 1 base short and J 0 bases short, with 7 bases between. This CDR3 is 14 amino acids long. Germline CDR1 reads SGHRS; CDR2 reads YFSETQ.

The chain has TRBV4-1 and TRBJ2-3; a weak D match, TRBD1 (5 bases). The V end was cut by 8 bases, the J end by 6 bases, with 21 bases between. Germline CDR1 MGHRA, CDR2 YSYEKL. CDR3 length: 15 residues. CDR3 amino acids: CASSETNRPSDTQYF. CDR3 nucleotide sequence: TGCGCCAGCTCCGAAACCAACAGGCCTAGTGATACGCAGTATTTT.

The chain recombines TRBV28 with TRBJ2-5, with 10 bases identical to TRBD2. In germline, CDR1 is MDHEN, CDR2 SYDVKM. The CDR3 extends over 17 amino acids. Trimming took 4 bases from V and 0 from J; bases not matched to a gene: 8. The CDR3 sequence: CASSSQREGPYQETQYF. CDR3 nucleotides: TGTGCCAGCAGTTCCCAGCGGGAGGGCCCTTACCAAGAGACCCAGTACTTC.

V is TRBV25-1 and J is TRBJ1-2; D might be TRBD1 (6 bases). The CDR3 consists of 13 residues. Trimming shortened V by 4 bases and J by 2 bases, and 8 bases separated the two germline ends. CDR1 and CDR2 from the germline V gene are MGHDK and SYGVNS. This CDR3 reads CASSGTVNYGYTF. The CDR3 DNA is TGTGCCAGCAGTGGGACAGTAAACTATGGCTACACCTTC.

The rearrangement joins TRBV30 to TRBJ2-7; a possible D gene is TRBD1 (5 bases). The CDR3 has 11 amino acids. Germline V CDR1 and CDR2: GTSNPN, SVGIG (reference sequence). Trimming removed 5 bases at V and 2 bases at J, with 7 bases between. The DNA of the CDR3 is TGTGCCTGGTCACAGGCCTACGAGCAGTACTTC. Protein: CAWSQAYEQYF.

This chain links TRBV6-5 with TRBJ2-7; no firm D call. V was cut by 6 bases and J by 0 bases, with 12 bases left in between. CDR3 size: 14 residues. Germline CDR1 is MNHEY and CDR2 is SVGAGI. The chain's CDR3 is CASSSRFSSYEQYF. CDR3 coding DNA: TGTGCCAGCAGCAGCAGGTTTAGCTCCTACGAGCAGTACTTC.

A remark on this clone: At one end, the junction sequence differs from germline, possibly due to a read error. V is TRBV6-1 and J is TRBJ1-4, with TRBD1 matching 7 bases. Germline V gene sequence: CDR1 MNHNS, CDR2 SASEGT. The CDR3 runs 13 residues. The CDR3 nucleotides read TGTGCCAGCAGTGAATCCCCCGGGACAGATAACTATTTT. Translation gives CASSESPGTDNYF.

The J gene is TRBJ2-7, the V gene TRBV4-1, with 10 bases lining up with TRBD1. V shed 5 bases, J shed 1 base, and the junction held 5 bases outside the gene matches. This CDR3 spans 15 amino acids. The germline V gene encodes CDR1 MGHRA and CDR2 YSYEKL. This CDR3 reads CASSVGTGASYEQYF. The CDR3, as DNA: TGCGCCAGCAGCGTCGGGACAGGGGCATCCTACGAGCAGTACTTC.

The chain carries TRBV5-6 and TRBJ1-1; no firm D call. The CDR3 is 11 residues long. CDR1 and CDR2 from the germline V gene are SGHDT and YYEEEE. The V end lost 3 bases, the J end lost 3 bases, and 3 bases lay between the germline ends. CDR3 region: CASSSYTEAFF. CDR3 coding DNA: TGTGCCAGCAGCTCCTACACTGAAGCTTTCTTT.

This chain connects TRBV11-2 to TRBJ2-2, with 10 bases lining up with TRBD2. The trim removed 3 bases at V and 7 bases at J, leaving 14 bases unmatched. The germline CDR1 and CDR2 sequences are SGHAT and FQNNGV. The length of the CDR3 is 18 residues. In DNA, the CDR3 is TGTGCCAGCAGCTTCGCTCCTGGACTAGCGGTACGCGGCGGGGAGCTGTTTTTT. This codes for CASSFAPGLAVRGGELFF.

This chain links TRBV2 with TRBJ2-5; 8 nucleotides line up with TRBD1. With V trimmed by 3 bases and J by 6 bases, 6 bases remained unmatched. This CDR3 is 14 amino acids long. From germline, CDR1 is SNHLY and CDR2 FYNNEI. CDR3 DNA sequence: TGTGCCAGCAGTGAGCTTGGACAGGGAAAGACCCAGTACTTC. It is translated as CASSELGQGKTQYF.

This clone was recorded only once. This chain links TRBV6-2 or TRBV6-3 with TRBJ2-1; 10 bases are shared with TRBD2. V dropped 6 bases and J dropped 4; count of bases not matched to a gene: 6. The V gene's germline CDR1 is MNHEY and CDR2 SVGEGT. CDR3 length: 15 residues. CDR3 amino acids: CASRPPGLAYNEQFF. CDR3 nucleotides: TGTGCCAGCAGGCCTCCGGGACTAGCGTACAATGAGCAGTTCTTC.